This T cell receptor beta chain comes out of a study of CXCR3-negative and CXCR3-positive naive CD8 T cells. General observations from the study: A higher hydrophobicity marked the TRB CDR3s of CXCR3-positive naive cells versus CXCR3-negative naive cells.

Via 5' RACE with UMI labels, TRB cDNA libraries were prepared. From the 5' RACE reads, TCRdb lists one entry per CDR3 protein and no DNA. The sample shows around 5,000 distinct CDR3 sequences, and about 2.4% sits with its ten largest clones. Germline V gene data show CDR1 as MDHEN and CDR2 as SYDVKM. The CDR3 contains 14 residues. For this clonotype: Its antigen remains unknown.

This chain uses TRBV28 with TRBJ2-6. The sample consisted of naive CXCR3+ CD8+ T cells from blood. Subset specified: CD45RO-CCR7+CD27+CD95- naive CD8+ T cells expressing CXCR3 (TNR3+). The origin of this receptor is a human donor in good health. Some clones in this sample may be carry-over from other donors' samples. The CDR3: CASSLRVGANVLTF.